Below, 16 T cell receptor beta chains from the same sample are listed, as sequenced in a study of beta chain features in type 1 diabetes. Every isolated RNA sample was fully reverse transcribed, so sequencing captured expressed TCRB transcripts. Sequencing used immunoSEQ multiplex PCR; TCRdb keeps in-frame clones, though not all of them. The top ten hold under 1.5% of the sample, which has about 150,000 clones, 8% to 13% seen once. Sequenced input: naive CD4+ T cells from blood. These receptors were taken from a man aged 18-30 years in good health.

The V call is TRBV5-4, the J call TRBJ2-2; D perhaps matches TRBD2 (6 bases). Germline CDR1 and CDR2: SGHNT and YYREEE (reference sequence). The CDR3 is 17 amino acids. Trimming took 4 bases from V and 1 from J, leaving 17 bases between them. DNA for the CDR3: TGTGCCAGCAGCCCCTTTACCTGGGGAGGGAACACCGGGGAGCTGTTTTTT. It encodes CASSPFTWGGNTGELFF.

V is TRBV27 and J is TRBJ2-2; D call uncertain. The V gene lost 1 base and the J gene lost 0 bases, with 6 bases spanning the gap. The CDR3 has 15 residues. The germline V gene has CDR1 MNHEY and CDR2 SMNVEV (reference sequence). CDR3 sequence (DNA): TGTGCCAGCAGTTTATACAGAGCGAACACCGGGGAGCTGTTTTTT. Translated, it gives CASSLYRANTGELFF.

The chain carries TRBV2 and TRBJ1-6; 8 bases align to TRBD1. Trimming at V came to 6 bases and at J to 10 bases, leaving 8 bases not matched to a gene. The CDR3 consists of 14 residues. CDR1 is SNHLY and CDR2 is FYNNEI in the germline V gene. The CDR3 coding sequence is TGTGCCAGCAGCTCTGGACAGGGAGGGTCACCCCTCCACTTT. It yields the protein CASSSGQGGSPLHF. The full variable domain, in which reference TRBV2 and TRBJ1-6 provide the parts outside the CDR3, is EPEVTQTPSHQVTQMGQEVILRCVPISNHLYFYWYRQILGQKVEFLVSFYNNEISEKSEIFDDQFSVERPDGSNFTLKIRSTKLEDSAMYFCASSSGQGGSPLHFGNGTRLTVT.

This clone was observed a few times. This rearrangement joins TRBV7-2 to TRBJ2-1; 7 nucleotides match TRBD1. CDR1 is SGHTA, CDR2 FQGNSA, per germline. CDR3 length equals 18 residues. V shed 1 base and J 0 bases; nucleotides not matched to a gene: 9. The chain's CDR3 is CASSLGGTARSSYNEQFF. The DNA of the CDR3 is TGTGCCAGCAGCTTAGGGGGGACAGCCAGGAGCTCCTACAATGAGCAGTTCTTC.

In this sample, this clone turned up a few times. The V gene is TRBV18, the J gene TRBJ2-5; 10 nucleotides agree with TRBD2. V shed 4 bases and J 2 bases; nucleotides not matched to a gene: 4. The CDR3 has 15 amino acids. Germline assignment: CDR1 KGHSH and CDR2 LQKENI. The CDR3 protein is CASSRLAGYQETQYF. The CDR3 bases are TGTGCCAGCTCACGACTAGCGGGTTATCAAGAGACCCAGTACTTC.

This clone was found a few times. The V gene is TRBV6-6, the J gene TRBJ1-1, with D unresolved. V was trimmed by 5 bases and J by 3 bases, leaving 13 bases between them. Germline CDR1 MNHNY, CDR2 SVGAGI (reference sequence). The CDR3 runs 14 residues. The CDR3 DNA reads TGTGCCAGCAGTAACCGGCAGGTTGACACTGAAGCTTTCTTT. Amino acid sequence: CASSNRQVDTEAFF.

On this clone itself: Possible read error: a much larger clone is one base away. This chain joins TRBV10-1 and TRBJ2-5, with TRBD1 matching over 7 bases. The CDR3 is 13 residues long. The V segment lost 6 bases and the J segment 2 bases; nucleotides outside the gene matches: 3. The germline V gene has CDR1 WNHNN and CDR2 SYGVQD (reference sequence). CDR3: CASSPGQQETQYF. CDR3 coding DNA: TGCGCCAGCAGCCCGGGACAGCAAGAGACCCAGTACTTC.

The V and J genes are TRBV6-5 and TRBJ2-7; D perhaps matches TRBD1 (5 bases). The V gene's germline CDR1 is MNHEY and CDR2 SVGAGI. Trimming cost V 6 bases and J 2 bases, with 14 bases left between them. CDR3 size: 14 residues. The CDR3 reads CASRSGLGTYEQYF. The CDR3 DNA reads TGTGCCAGCAGGTCAGGGTTGGGGACCTACGAGCAGTACTTC.

This clone has a count of ten or more. The genes are TRBV7-9 and TRBJ2-3; D is possibly TRBD2 (5 bases). Looked up from germline, CDR1 is SEHNR and CDR2 is FQNEAQ (reference sequence). The V end lost 5 bases, the J end lost 5 bases, and 14 bases lay between the germline ends. The CDR3 covers 14 residues. CDR3 amino acids: CASSTLAAGDTQYF. DNA for the CDR3: TGTGCCAGCAGCACCCTGGCGGCGGGAGATACGCAGTATTTT.

This clone has a handful of counts. The genes are TRBV9 and TRBJ2-1, with 9 bases matching TRBD1. The V gene's germline CDR1 is SGDLS and CDR2 YYNGEE. The CDR3 covers 15 residues. The ends lost 2 bases at V and 5 bases at J; junction bases unmatched: 5. Here the CDR3 DNA reads TGTGCCAGCAGCGTCTCGGGACAGGGTAACAATGAGCAGTTCTTC. It encodes CASSVSGQGNNEQFF.

This clone occurred a few times. The rearrangement joins TRBV20-1 to TRBJ1-5; D gene ambiguous. The CDR3 spans 11 residues. Looked up from germline, CDR1 is DFQATT and CDR2 is SNEGSKA (reference sequence). Between the trimmed V and J ends, which lost 1 base and 6 bases, there was a span of 4 bases. CDR3 in amino acids: CSARALQPQHF. The CDR3 DNA reads as TGCAGTGCTAGAGCCCTTCAGCCCCAGCATTTT.

The rearrangement links TRBV30 to TRBJ1-5; the match to TRBD1 covers 8 bases. The CDR3 contains 16 residues. Per the germline V gene, CDR1 is GTSNPN and CDR2 is SVGIG (reference sequence). V shed 1 base, J shed 4 bases, and the junction held 9 bases outside the gene matches. CDR3: CAWSGNRGAGNQPQHF. The CDR3 nucleotides are TGTGCCTGGAGTGGAAACAGGGGGGCCGGAAATCAGCCCCAGCATTTT. Drawing the rest from reference TRBV30 and TRBJ1-5, the complete variable domain is SQTIHQWPATLVQPVGSPLSLECTVEGTSNPNLYWYRQAAGRGLQLLFYSVGIGQISSEVPQNLSASRPQDRQFILSSKKLLLSDSGFYLCAWSGNRGAGNQPQHFGDGTRLSIL.

CDR3 sequence (DNA): TGCAGCGTTGTGGGGCCTCAAGGTAGCACAGATACGCAGTATTTT. Its protein is CSVVGPQGSTDTQYF. The chain couples TRBV29-1 to TRBJ2-3; TRBD1 might be the D (5 bases). V lost 4 bases, J lost 0 bases, and 14 bases lay in between. Germline V CDR1 and CDR2: SQVTM, ANQGSEA. The CDR3 covers 15 residues.

Concerning this clone: Distinct nucleotide sequences in the sample also encode this CDR3. V is TRBV18 and J is TRBJ2-5; D unresolved. The V end lost 0 bases, the J end lost 3 bases, and 2 bases lay between the germline ends. The CDR3 consists of 12 residues. Germline CDR1 and CDR2: KGHSH and LQKENI. For the CDR3, the DNA is TGTGCCAGCTCACCACCCGAAGAGACCCAGTACTTC. Amino acids: CASSPPEETQYF.

V usage is TRBV7-9 and J usage is TRBJ1-2, with a tentative D call TRBD1 (6 bases). CDR1 is SEHNR and CDR2 is FQNEAQ in the germline V gene (reference sequence). The V end was cut by 0 bases, the J end by 8 bases, with 13 bases between. The CDR3 has 14 residues. The CDR3 loop reads CASSLAPGEGGYTF. CDR3 in DNA: TGTGCCAGCAGCTTAGCGCCAGGGGAAGGCGGCTACACCTTC.

The CDR3 reads CAISDRQGATGELFF. Written as DNA, the CDR3 is TGTGCCATCAGTGATCGACAGGGGGCCACCGGGGAGCTGTTTTTT. The gene calls are TRBV10-3 and TRBJ2-2; 10 nucleotides line up with TRBD1. The CDR3 totals 15 residues. Germline V CDR1 and CDR2: ENHRY, SYGVKD. Germline trimming cut 3 bases from V and 4 bases from J; bases unmatched to any gene: 2.